This T cell receptor (beta chain) was sequenced for a study of CD8+ T cells in alopecia areata. Study-level background: For the treated group, dosing was oral tofacitinib at 5 to 10 mg twice daily. Study results and limitations: Sequencing of scalp samples also includes resident alphabeta T cells from normal skin.

Alopecia areata patients provided lesional scalp punch biopsies and peripheral blood, both collected for the study. The CDR3 is made up of 13 amino acids. CDR1 is LNHDA, CDR2 SQIVND, per germline (reference sequence). V lost 3 bases and J lost 5, with 8 bases in between. For this clone: Its antigen remains unknown.

Following RNA extraction, reverse transcription yielded cDNA that acted as the sequencing template. This table comes from immunoSEQ multiplex PCR, and its TCRdb copy is limited to in-frame clones, with some not included. The sample holds 150,000 to 200,000 clones, roughly 66% seen once. The chain has TRBV19 and TRBJ2-1; D possibly corresponds to TRBD2 (5 bases). The TCR originated in a human donor with alopecia areata. The sample here was CD8+ T cells sorted from blood, taken at week 0. The CDR3 is CASSISGNNEQFF. The CDR3, as DNA: TGTGCCAGTAGTATTTCGGGGAACAATGAGCAGTTCTTC.